The rows below give T cell receptor beta chains drawn from one sample of a study of cytomegalovirus exposure and HLA in healthy donors. Repertoires were generated with immunoSEQ multiplex PCR, while TCRdb's copy carries only in-frame clones and drops some. The sample yields about 110,000 clones, approximately 71% seen once. The sequencing sample was made of PBMCs. The receptors originated from a man in his forties in good health and CMV-seronegative. Each CDR3 is given with its conserved first and last residue. Each record gives: V gene, J gene, D gene, clone size, CDR3 protein, CDR3 DNA. A D gene is named only where the DNA matches it firmly. The size entry is marked missing in some rows and otherwise reads once, few, many or a size class.

v_call: TRBV6-5; j_call: TRBJ1-2; d_call: TRBD1; clone_size: .; cdr3_aa: CASSSKTGQAFYGYTF; cdr3_nt: TGTGCCAGCAGTTCCAAAACTGGACAGGCCTTTTATGGCTACACCTTC
v_call: TRBV5-4; j_call: TRBJ1-1; d_call: .; clone_size: .; cdr3_aa: CASSFPGNENTEAFF; cdr3_nt: TGTGCCAGCAGCTTTCCGGGGAACGAGAACACTGAAGCTTTCTTT
v_call: TRBV4-1; j_call: TRBJ1-4; d_call: .; clone_size: .; cdr3_aa: CASSQDVTGREKLFF; cdr3_nt: TGCGCCAGCAGCCAAGATGTCACCGGGAGGGAAAAACTGTTTTTT
v_call: TRBV7-2; j_call: TRBJ1-1; d_call: .; clone_size: few; cdr3_aa: CASSLGPRAITEAFF; cdr3_nt: TGTGCCAGCAGCTTAGGCCCCAGGGCCATCACTGAAGCTTTCTTT
v_call: TRBV2; j_call: TRBJ2-5; d_call: TRBD2; clone_size: .; cdr3_aa: CASRESPAGVSETQYF; cdr3_nt: TGTGCCAGCAGGGAAAGCCCGGCGGGGGTTTCAGAGACCCAGTACTTC
v_call: TRBV19; j_call: TRBJ2-5; d_call: .; clone_size: .; cdr3_aa: CASSIGLEETQYF; cdr3_nt: TGTGCCAGTAGTATTGGCCTAGAAGAGACCCAGTACTTC
v_call: TRBV19; j_call: TRBJ2-3; d_call: TRBD2; clone_size: .; cdr3_aa: CASSSGGEDTQYF; cdr3_nt: TGTGCCAGTTCTAGCGGGGGTGAGGATACGCAGTATTTT
v_call: TRBV6-6; j_call: TRBJ2-1; d_call: .; clone_size: .; cdr3_aa: CASSYKESSYNEQFF; cdr3_nt: TGTGCCAGCAGTTACAAGGAGAGCTCCTACAATGAGCAGTTCTTC
v_call: TRBV27; j_call: TRBJ1-2; d_call: TRBD1; clone_size: .; cdr3_aa: CASSPSQGLANYGYTF; cdr3_nt: TGTGCCAGCAGTCCCTCACAGGGGTTAGCTAACTATGGCTACACCTTC
v_call: TRBV13; j_call: TRBJ1-3; d_call: .; clone_size: .; cdr3_aa: CASSSRQSLNTIYF; cdr3_nt: TGTGCCAGCAGCTCCCGACAGAGTTTAAACACCATATATTTT
v_call: TRBV4-3; j_call: TRBJ2-5; d_call: .; clone_size: .; cdr3_aa: CASSRHRAEETQYF; cdr3_nt: TGCGCCAGCAGCCGGCACAGGGCCGAAGAGACCCAGTACTTC
v_call: TRBV7-9; j_call: TRBJ2-7; d_call: .; clone_size: .; cdr3_aa: CASSSLTTGVYEQYF; cdr3_nt: TGTGCCAGCAGCTCCCTGACTACGGGGGTTTACGAGCAGTACTTC
v_call: TRBV28; j_call: TRBJ1-5; d_call: TRBD1; clone_size: few; cdr3_aa: CASTRSGTGDNQPQHF; cdr3_nt: TGTGCCAGCACTAGGTCCGGGACAGGGGACAATCAGCCCCAGCATTTT
v_call: TRBV7-9; j_call: TRBJ1-6; d_call: .; clone_size: .; cdr3_aa: CASSFEDSNSPLHF; cdr3_nt: TGTGCCAGCAGCTTTGAGGACAGTAATTCACCCCTCCACTTT
v_call: TRBV7-9; j_call: TRBJ1-2; d_call: TRBD1; clone_size: .; cdr3_aa: CASSFRGTDNYGYTF; cdr3_nt: TGTGCCAGCAGCTTCAGAGGGACAGACAACTATGGCTACACCTTC
v_call: TRBV7-9; j_call: TRBJ2-7; d_call: TRBD1; clone_size: .; cdr3_aa: CSSSLAAGTGTNEQYF; cdr3_nt: TGTTCCAGCAGCTTAGCGGCCGGGACAGGGACAAACGAGCAGTACTTC
v_call: TRBV10-3; j_call: TRBJ1-4; d_call: .; clone_size: few; cdr3_aa: CAISLTGPNEKLFF; cdr3_nt: TGTGCCATCAGCTTGACAGGACCAAATGAAAAACTGTTTTTT
v_call: TRBV19; j_call: TRBJ1-1; d_call: TRBD1; clone_size: .; cdr3_aa: CASTRFGQGASRTEAFF; cdr3_nt: TGTGCCAGTACCCGGTTTGGGCAGGGGGCATCGAGGACTGAAGCTTTCTTT
v_call: TRBV15; j_call: TRBJ1-6; d_call: .; clone_size: .; cdr3_aa: CATSRGEGYGSPLHF; cdr3_nt: TGTGCCACCAGCAGAGGGGAGGGGTATGGGTCACCCCTCCACTTT
v_call: TRBV7-9; j_call: TRBJ2-7; d_call: .; clone_size: .; cdr3_aa: CASSYGGLTYEQYF; cdr3_nt: TGTGCCAGCAGCTACGGGGGGCTTACCTACGAGCAGTACTTC
v_call: TRBV5-1; j_call: TRBJ2-5; d_call: .; clone_size: .; cdr3_aa: CASRRQDNQETQYF; cdr3_nt: TGCGCCAGCAGGCGACAGGACAACCAAGAGACCCAGTACTTC
v_call: TRBV28; j_call: TRBJ2-1; d_call: TRBD1; clone_size: .; cdr3_aa: CASSPSRQGVGANEQFF; cdr3_nt: TGTGCCAGCAGCCCCTCCCGACAGGGGGTTGGGGCCAATGAGCAGTTCTTC
v_call: TRBV25-1; j_call: TRBJ1-6; d_call: .; clone_size: .; cdr3_aa: CASSSQGLVSPLHF; cdr3_nt: TGTGCCAGCAGCTCCCAGGGGTTGGTTTCACCCCTCCACTTT
v_call: TRBV7-9; j_call: TRBJ2-3; d_call: TRBD1; clone_size: .; cdr3_aa: CASSLPLGQDLDTQYF; cdr3_nt: TGTGCCAGCAGCCTCCCCCTCGGACAGGACCTGGATACGCAGTATTTT
v_call: TRBV18; j_call: TRBJ2-3; d_call: TRBD2; clone_size: .; cdr3_aa: CASSPGAGGGDTQYF; cdr3_nt: TGTGCCAGCTCACCGGGAGCGGGGGGAGGAGATACGCAGTATTTT
v_call: TRBV2; j_call: TRBJ2-3; d_call: TRBD1; clone_size: .; cdr3_aa: CASSTTGARSTDTQYF; cdr3_nt: TGTGCCAGCAGTACTACAGGGGCAAGGAGCACAGATACGCAGTATTTT
v_call: TRBV5-5; j_call: TRBJ1-1; d_call: .; clone_size: few; cdr3_aa: CASSLVGGNSEAFF; cdr3_nt: TGTGCCAGCAGCTTGGTGGGAGGAAACTCTGAAGCTTTCTTT
v_call: TRBV9; j_call: TRBJ2-5; d_call: .; clone_size: .; cdr3_aa: CASSSGQTETQYF; cdr3_nt: TGTGCCAGCAGCTCGGGACAAACGGAGACCCAGTACTTC
v_call: TRBV5-4; j_call: TRBJ2-3; d_call: .; clone_size: .; cdr3_aa: CASSLGGGGTDTQYF; cdr3_nt: TGTGCCAGCAGCTTAGGGGGTGGGGGCACAGATACGCAGTATTTT
v_call: TRBV4-1; j_call: TRBJ1-4; d_call: .; clone_size: .; cdr3_aa: CASSQNFPEKLFF; cdr3_nt: TGCGCCAGCAGCCAAAATTTTCCGGAAAAACTGTTTTTT
v_call: TRBV5-4; j_call: TRBJ2-7; d_call: TRBD1; clone_size: .; cdr3_aa: CASSWGQGNYEQYF; cdr3_nt: TGTGCCAGCAGCTGGGGACAGGGGAACTACGAGCAGTACTTC
v_call: TRBV2; j_call: TRBJ2-7; d_call: .; clone_size: .; cdr3_aa: CASSEAPGTSYEQYF; cdr3_nt: TGTGCCAGCAGTGAAGCACCCGGGACATCCTACGAGCAGTACTTC
v_call: TRBV28; j_call: TRBJ1-4; d_call: .; clone_size: once; cdr3_aa: CASSLRGTNEKLFF; cdr3_nt: TGTGCCAGCAGTTTGCGGGGGACAAATGAAAAACTGTTTTTT